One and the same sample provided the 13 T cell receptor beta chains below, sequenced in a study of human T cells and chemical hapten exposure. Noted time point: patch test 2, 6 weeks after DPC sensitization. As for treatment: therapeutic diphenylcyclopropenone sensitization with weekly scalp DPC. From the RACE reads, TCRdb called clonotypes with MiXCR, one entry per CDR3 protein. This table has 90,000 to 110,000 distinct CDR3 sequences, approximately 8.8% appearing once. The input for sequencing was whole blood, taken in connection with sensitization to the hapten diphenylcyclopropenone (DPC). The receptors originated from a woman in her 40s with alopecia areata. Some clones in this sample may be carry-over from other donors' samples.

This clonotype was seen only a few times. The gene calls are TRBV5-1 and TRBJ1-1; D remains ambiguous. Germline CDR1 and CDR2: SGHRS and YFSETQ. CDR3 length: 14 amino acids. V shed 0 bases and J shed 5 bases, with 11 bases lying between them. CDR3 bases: TGCGCCAGCAGCTTGGGGGCGTTAGCTACTGAAGCTTTCTTT. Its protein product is CASSLGALATEAFF. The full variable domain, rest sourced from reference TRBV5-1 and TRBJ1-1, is KAGVTQTPRYLIKTRGQQVTLSCSPISGHRSVSWYQQTPGQGLQFLFEYFSETQRNKGNFPGRFSGRQFSNSRSEMNVSTLELGDSALYLCASSLGALATEAFFGQGTRLTVV.

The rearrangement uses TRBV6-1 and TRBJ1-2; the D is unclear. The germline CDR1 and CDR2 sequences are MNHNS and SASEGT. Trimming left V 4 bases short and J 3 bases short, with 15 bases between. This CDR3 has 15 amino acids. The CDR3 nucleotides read TGTGCCAGCAGTGTCTCCCCGACGAGGGACTATGGCTACACCTTC. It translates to CASSVSPTRDYGYTF.

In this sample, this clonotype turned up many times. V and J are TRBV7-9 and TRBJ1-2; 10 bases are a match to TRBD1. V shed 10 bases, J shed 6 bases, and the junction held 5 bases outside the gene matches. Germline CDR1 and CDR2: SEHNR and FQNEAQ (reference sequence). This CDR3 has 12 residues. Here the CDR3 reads CAILDRGDGYTF. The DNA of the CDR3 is TGTGCCATCCTGGACAGGGGGGATGGCTACACCTTC.

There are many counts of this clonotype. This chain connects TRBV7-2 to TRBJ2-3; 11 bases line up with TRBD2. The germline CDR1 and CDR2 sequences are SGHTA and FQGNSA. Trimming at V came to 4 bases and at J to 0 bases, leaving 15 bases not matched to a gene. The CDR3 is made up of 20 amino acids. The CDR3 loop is CASSSTVLAGATTSTDTQYF. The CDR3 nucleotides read TGTGCCAGCAGCTCGACCGTACTAGCGGGGGCCACTACTAGCACAGATACGCAGTATTTT.

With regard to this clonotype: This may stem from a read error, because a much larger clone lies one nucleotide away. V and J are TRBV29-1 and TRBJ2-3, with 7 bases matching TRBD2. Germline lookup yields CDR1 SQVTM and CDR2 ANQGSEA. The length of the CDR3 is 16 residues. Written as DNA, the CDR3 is TGCAGCGTTGAACCTCACCCCTCCAGGGCGGGGGATACGCGGTATTTT. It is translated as CSVEPHPSRAGDTRYF.

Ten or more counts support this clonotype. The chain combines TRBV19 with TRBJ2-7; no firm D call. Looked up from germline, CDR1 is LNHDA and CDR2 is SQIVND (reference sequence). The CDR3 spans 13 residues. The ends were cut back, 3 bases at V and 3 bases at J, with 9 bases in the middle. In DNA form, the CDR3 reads TGTGCCAGTAGTATGGGCAGAAGCTACGAGCAGTACTTC. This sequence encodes CASSMGRSYEQYF.

The chain's CDR3 is CSVSMTSWNTEAFF. DNA for the CDR3: TGCAGCGTGAGCATGACCTCCTGGAACACTGAAGCTTTCTTT. The genes are TRBV29-1 and TRBJ1-1; no clear D. Trimming shortened V by 6 bases and J by 1 base, and 15 bases separated the two germline ends. Germline CDR1 and CDR2: SQVTM and ANQGSEA. The CDR3 is made up of 14 amino acids.

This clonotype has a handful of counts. CDR3 sequence reads: CASSPDLPGRDIRGYTF. The CDR3 region has the DNA TGTGCCAGCAGCCCGGATCTGCCGGGACGCGATATACGGGGCTACACCTTC. This chain links TRBV11-2 with TRBJ1-2; TRBD1 might be the D (5 bases). V lost 5 bases, J lost 8 bases, and 27 bases lay in between. CDR3 length: 17 residues. Per the germline V gene, CDR1 is SGHAT and CDR2 is FQNNGV.

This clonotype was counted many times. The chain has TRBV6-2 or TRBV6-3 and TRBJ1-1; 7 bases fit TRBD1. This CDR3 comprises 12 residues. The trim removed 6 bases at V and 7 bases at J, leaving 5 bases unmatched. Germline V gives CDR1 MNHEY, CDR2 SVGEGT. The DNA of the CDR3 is TGTGCCAGCAGCAGGACAGGCCTTGAAGCTTTCTTT. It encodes CASSRTGLEAFF.

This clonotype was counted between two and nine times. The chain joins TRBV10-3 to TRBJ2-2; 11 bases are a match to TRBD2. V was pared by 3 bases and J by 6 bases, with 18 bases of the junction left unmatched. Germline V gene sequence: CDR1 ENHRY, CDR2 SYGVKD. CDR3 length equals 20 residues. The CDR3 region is CAISDPDRPTSGEDAGELFF. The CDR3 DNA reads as TGTGCCATCAGTGACCCAGACAGGCCGACTAGCGGGGAGGATGCCGGGGAGCTGTTTTTT.

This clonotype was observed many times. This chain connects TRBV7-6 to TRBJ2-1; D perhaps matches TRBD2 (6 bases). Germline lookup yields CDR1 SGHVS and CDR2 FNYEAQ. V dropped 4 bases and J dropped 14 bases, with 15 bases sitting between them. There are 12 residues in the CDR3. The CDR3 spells CASSWGETPKFF. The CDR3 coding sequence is TGTGCCAGCAGCTGGGGGGAGACCCCAAAGTTCTTC.

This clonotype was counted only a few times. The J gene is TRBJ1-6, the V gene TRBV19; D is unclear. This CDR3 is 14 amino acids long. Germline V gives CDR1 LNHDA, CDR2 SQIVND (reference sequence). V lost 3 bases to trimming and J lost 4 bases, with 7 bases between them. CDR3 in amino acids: CASSIEGYNSPLHF. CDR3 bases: TGTGCCAGTAGTATCGAAGGTTATAATTCACCCCTCCACTTT.

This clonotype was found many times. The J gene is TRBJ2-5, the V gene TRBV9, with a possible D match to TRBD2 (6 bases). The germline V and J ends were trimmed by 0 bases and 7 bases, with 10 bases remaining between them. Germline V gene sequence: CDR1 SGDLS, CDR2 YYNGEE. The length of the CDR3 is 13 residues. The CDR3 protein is CASSVGLASTQYF. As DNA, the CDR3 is TGTGCCAGCAGCGTAGGTCTAGCGTCGACCCAGTACTTC.